Below, 14 T cell receptor beta chains from the same sample are listed, as sequenced in a study of radiotherapy plus CTLA-4 blockade in lung cancer. The assay was immunoSEQ multiplex PCR, and TCRdb's table has in-frame clones only and misses some. The table lists 86,000 or so clones, about four fifths of them singletons, with under 5% in the top ten. Here the sequenced sample was peripheral blood, taken from a patient treated with radiotherapy plus ipilimumab. The receptors here all came from a human donor with non-small cell lung cancer who had a partial response to radiotherapy plus ipilimumab. Some clones in this sample may be carry-over from other donors' samples.

The chain is built from TRBV6-1 and TRBJ1-1; the D is unclear. V shed 6 bases and J shed 1 base, with 15 bases lying between them. The CDR3 has 15 amino acids. Germline CDR1 and CDR2: MNHNS and SASEGT. CDR3 DNA sequence: TGTGCCAGCAGAGCAATTAACCCTCCGAACACTGAAGCTTTCTTT. As protein: CASRAINPPNTEAFF.

This chain connects TRBV11-2 to TRBJ2-5; a weak D match, TRBD2 (6 bases). The CDR3 sequence is 15 residues long. Per germline, CDR1 SGHAT and CDR2 FQNNGV. The V gene lost 1 base and the J gene lost 5 bases, with 14 bases spanning the gap. Written as DNA, the CDR3 is TGTGCCAGCAGCTTAGCGGGGGTCGTAGCGGAGACCCAGTACTTC. Encoded protein: CASSLAGVVAETQYF.

The chain carries TRBV9 and TRBJ2-7, with 8 bases matching TRBD1. There are 16 residues in the CDR3. CDR1 and CDR2 from the germline V gene are SGDLS and YYNGEE. Trimming took 3 bases from V and 4 from J; bases not matched to a gene: 12. The CDR3 coding sequence is TGTGCCAGCAGCGCGGGGCCGCGACAGGGGATGTACGAGCAGTACTTC. It encodes CASSAGPRQGMYEQYF.

This sequence joins TRBV9 and TRBJ1-6; D is unclear. CDR3 length: 13 amino acids. V shed 0 bases and J shed 10 bases, with 8 bases lying between them. In germline, CDR1 is SGDLS, CDR2 YYNGEE. CDR3 nucleotide sequence: TGTGCCAGCAGCGTAGATCCCCAATCACCCCTCCACTTT. It codes for CASSVDPQSPLHF.

J is TRBJ1-5 and V is TRBV4-1; 7 bases are shared with TRBD1. Germline lookup yields CDR1 MGHRA and CDR2 YSYEKL. Trimming removed 8 bases from V and 7 bases from J; junction bases left unmatched: 14. The CDR3 has 15 amino acids. The CDR3, as DNA: TGCGCCAGCTCAAAGAGGCAGGGGGATTGGCAGCCCCAGCATTTT. Its translation: CASSKRQGDWQPQHF.

This clone was recorded only once. V usage is TRBV6-4 and J usage is TRBJ2-5; 11 bases match TRBD2. The end of the DNA fits TRBJ2-7 better, so the J call may be wrong. The germline V gene encodes CDR1 MRHNA and CDR2 SNTAGT. The CDR3 consists of 19 residues. CDR3 in DNA: TGTGCCAGCAGTGACCCGAACGGCGGACTAGCGGGTACTACCTACGAGCAGTACTTC. It encodes CASSDPNGGLAGTTYEQYF.

The J gene is TRBJ2-1, the V gene TRBV6-5; 7 bases are a match to TRBD2. This CDR3 contains 14 residues. Trimming at V came to 7 bases and at J to 2 bases, leaving 5 bases not matched to a gene. Germline V lookup: CDR1 MNHEY, CDR2 SVGAGI. This chain's CDR3 is CASKASGPYNEQFF. For the CDR3, the DNA is TGTGCCAGCAAAGCTAGCGGCCCCTACAATGAGCAGTTCTTC.

V is TRBV7-6 and J is TRBJ2-1; D possibly corresponds to TRBD1 (6 bases). This CDR3 comprises 16 residues. Trimming removed 4 bases from V and 4 bases from J, with 17 bases in between. The germline CDR1 and CDR2 sequences are SGHVS and FNYEAQ. CDR3 in amino acids: CASSSIWTASYNEQFF. CDR3 nucleotide sequence: TGTGCCAGCAGCTCTATCTGGACAGCAAGTTACAATGAGCAGTTCTTC. The complete variable domain, with remaining parts taken from reference TRBV7-6 and TRBJ2-1, reads GAGVSQSPRYKVTKRGQDVALRCDPISGHVSLYWYRQALGQGPEFLTYFNYEAQQDKSGLPNDRFSAERPEGSISTLTIQRTEQRDSAMYRCASSSIWTASYNEQFFGPGTRLTVL.

The chain joins TRBV25-1 to TRBJ2-1; D gene ambiguous. Between the trimmed V and J ends, which lost 1 base and 4 bases, there was a span of 11 bases. Germline V gene sequence: CDR1 MGHDK, CDR2 SYGVNS. The CDR3 contains 15 residues. DNA of the CDR3: TGTGCCAGCAGTGAATCGCCGGGTGGGTACAATGAGCAGTTCTTC. Translating it yields CASSESPGGYNEQFF. The full variable domain, with the rest looked up from reference TRBV25-1 and TRBJ2-1, is EADIYQTPRYLVIGTGKKITLECSQTMGHDKMYWYQQDPGMELHLIHYSYGVNSTEKGDLSSESTVSRIRTEHFPLTLESARPSHTSQYLCASSESPGGYNEQFFGPGTRLTVL.

The chain couples TRBV15 to TRBJ2-7, with D hard to call. Trimming shortened V by 0 bases and J by 3 bases, and 9 bases separated the two germline ends. CDR3 length: 14 residues. The germline gives CDR1 LNHNV, CDR2 YYDKDF (reference sequence). CDR3 DNA sequence: TGTGCCACCAGCAGAGATCTTCAGGTCTACGAGCAGTACTTC. Residues: CATSRDLQVYEQYF.

The chain uses TRBV5-1 and TRBJ2-5, with 8 bases that match TRBD2. The CDR3 runs 15 residues. The germline gives CDR1 SGHRS, CDR2 YFSETQ. Trimming cost V 3 bases and J 12 bases; bases outside gene matches: 16. The CDR3 DNA follows: TGCGCCAGCAGCTCGGACGGGACTAGTGTGGTTATGGAGTACTTC. Its translation: CASSSDGTSVVMEYF.

This chain connects TRBV6-1 to TRBJ2-7; TRBD1 matches 7 bases. V lost 5 bases, J lost 2 bases, and 3 bases stayed unmatched. The CDR3 has 13 amino acids. In germline, CDR1 is MNHNS, CDR2 SASEGT. The CDR3 region has the DNA TGTGCCAGCAGTAGGACAGGTACCTACGAGCAGTACTTC. This codes for CASSRTGTYEQYF.

On this clone itself: Additional DNA sequences in this sample encode the identical CDR3. The chain carries TRBV7-9 and TRBJ2-3; 9 nucleotides agree with TRBD1. Looked up from germline, CDR1 is SEHNR and CDR2 is FQNEAQ (reference sequence). V dropped 4 bases and J dropped 3; count of bases not matched to a gene: 5. The CDR3 loop spans 15 amino acids. Here the CDR3 DNA reads TGTGCCAGCAGCTCCCCGACAGGGGGAACAGATACGCAGTATTTT. It is translated as CASSSPTGGTDTQYF.

The CDR3 bases are TGTGCCAGCAGTTACAGGGACAGGAACAATGAGCAGTTCTTC. Encoded protein: CASSYRDRNNEQFF. The V and J genes are TRBV6-5 and TRBJ2-1; 8 positions agree with TRBD1. This CDR3 contains 14 residues. The V segment lost 2 bases and the J segment 5 bases; nucleotides outside the gene matches: 2. Germline V gives CDR1 MNHEY, CDR2 SVGAGI.